The 29 T cell receptor beta chains presented below share a single source sample, sequenced in a study of T cells expressing NK-cell markers (dated by TCRdb to about 2020). The library was built by means of 5' RACE. Instrument on record: Illumina HiSeq 2000. TCRdb reprocessed the reads, so every CDR3 protein sequence counts as one entry and DNA is not shown. This sample's records show approximately 150,000 distinct CDR3 sequences. The top ten constitute about 12% of the sample. The specimen was blood T cells: a sorted CD56 or NKG2C T cell subset, CD4+ or CD8+ T cells, or bulk PBMC T cells (not recorded which). The receptors originated from a man between 18 and 35 years old in good health. Donor details come from another sample of the same person, matched by shared clones.

The chain joins TRBV9 to TRBJ1-6. This CDR3 has 12 residues. From germline, CDR1 is SGDLS and CDR2 YYNGEE. The CDR3 sequence is CASSRWATPLHF.

The J gene is TRBJ1-5, the V gene TRBV5-5. Germline V lookup: CDR1 SGHKS, CDR2 YYEKEE (reference sequence). The CDR3 is made up of 15 amino acids. CDR3 sequence reads: CASSIDGRDNQPQHF.

This chain uses TRBV11-2 with TRBJ2-1; no DNA is available, so the TRBD1 call from TCRdb remains unchecked. This CDR3 contains 15 residues. Germline loops: CDR1 SGHAT, CDR2 FQNNGV. CDR3 amino acids: CASSLSPEVNNEQFF.

The gene calls are TRBV6-5 and TRBJ2-2; TCRdb proposes TRBD1, but this gene call is untestable without DNA. The CDR3 runs to 15 residues. The germline CDR1 and CDR2 sequences are MNHEY and SVGAGI. The CDR3 region is CASSYSQGAGGELFF.

V gene TRBV7-6 combines with J gene TRBJ2-1; the D gene TCRdb calls, TRBD2, cannot be checked with no DNA. CDR3 length equals 20 residues. CDR1 is SGHVS and CDR2 is FNYEAQ in the germline V gene. The CDR3 spells CASSSRALERSIFSYNEQFF.

This chain links TRBV18 with TRBJ2-3; TCRdb selects TRBD2, and the lack of DNA leaves this call unchecked. In germline, CDR1 is KGHSH, CDR2 LQKENI. The CDR3 extends over 15 amino acids. The CDR3 protein is CASSPRETGTDTQYF.

V and J are TRBV28 and TRBJ1-2. Per germline, CDR1 MDHEN and CDR2 SYDVKM. The CDR3 extends over 15 amino acids. The CDR3 reads CASSPLVPVNYGYTF.

The V call is TRBV9, the J call TRBJ2-5; TCRdb returns TRBD2, unconfirmable since there is no DNA. Germline assignment: CDR1 SGDLS and CDR2 YYNGEE. The CDR3 totals 14 residues. The CDR3 reads CASSVWANQETQYF.

This chain links TRBV4-3 with TRBJ2-3; TCRdb names TRBD2, which stays unverified in the absence of DNA. Per germline, CDR1 LGHNA and CDR2 YSLEER. The CDR3 is made up of 14 amino acids. CDR3 in amino acids: CASSQDFAGNAQYF.

The chain links TRBV4-2 to TRBJ2-3; the TCRdb call, TRBD1, lacks DNA for checking. Germline V gene sequence: CDR1 LGHNA, CDR2 YNFKEQ. This CDR3 is 14 amino acids long. The CDR3 protein is CASSQDPGADTQYF.

The chain links TRBV10-2 to TRBJ2-2; with no DNA, the TCRdb D assignment of TRBD2 cannot be verified. The CDR3 totals 18 residues. Germline CDR1 is WSHSY and CDR2 is SAAADI. This CDR3 is CASRTTGASGRKTGELFF.

V and J are TRBV4-2 and TRBJ2-7; lacking DNA, the TRBD2 call made by TCRdb goes unchecked. The CDR3 sequence is 15 residues long. The germline CDR1 and CDR2 sequences are LGHNA and YNFKEQ. CDR3 in amino acids: CASSQDLGMAGEQYF.

The gene calls are TRBV11-2 and TRBJ2-4; TCRdb's D call, TRBD1, is unchecked because there is no DNA. The CDR3 has 19 residues. Looked up from germline, CDR1 is SGHAT and CDR2 is FQNNGV. The CDR3 here is CASSLDVRGLEVGKNIQYF.

The chain is built from TRBV21-1 and TRBJ1-1; TCRdb's assignment of TRBD1 cannot be checked, as there is no DNA. TRBV21-1 is termed a pseudogene. This CDR3 spans 18 amino acids. Here the CDR3 reads CASSNGPSDRLAYTEAFF.

CDR3 loop: CASTPGGGIGETQYF. The chain has TRBV7-2 and TRBJ2-5; TCRdb names TRBD1, which stays unverified in the absence of DNA. CDR3 length: 15 residues. Germline V gives CDR1 SGHTA, CDR2 FQGNSA.

This chain joins TRBV6-5 and TRBJ1-2; the TCRdb D gene call, TRBD1, has no DNA to confirm it. This CDR3 is built from 12 residues. Germline CDR1 MNHEY, CDR2 SVGAGI. CDR3 in amino acids: CASQSGGDGYTF.

The chain links TRBV5-4 to TRBJ1-1; the D call of TRBD1 rests on TCRdb alone, since no DNA is present to check it. The CDR3 runs 15 residues. The germline V gene has CDR1 SGHNT and CDR2 YYREEE (reference sequence). CDR3 in amino acids: CASSPGEGSRTEAFF.

The chain's CDR3 is CASTSAGQGRDNEQFF. This sequence joins TRBV5-1 and TRBJ2-1; TCRdb's D gene call, TRBD1, goes unchecked for lack of DNA. Germline lookup yields CDR1 SGHRS and CDR2 YFSETQ. This CDR3 spans 16 amino acids. The entire variable domain, with the rest obtained from reference TRBV5-1 and TRBJ2-1, is as follows: KAGVTQTPRYLIKTRGQQVTLSCSPISGHRSVSWYQQTPGQGLQFLFEYFSETQRNKGNFPGRFSGRQFSNSRSEMNVSTLELGDSALYLCASTSAGQGRDNEQFFGPGTRLTVL.

The chain couples TRBV11-3 to TRBJ1-5; as DNA is missing, the TRBD1 call by TCRdb cannot be tested. Germline-derived CDR1 and CDR2 are SGHNT and YENEEA. This CDR3 region has 15 residues. CDR3 loop: CASSLVREEIQPQHF.

The gene calls are TRBV9 and TRBJ2-3. CDR3 length: 14 amino acids. The germline V gene encodes CDR1 SGDLS and CDR2 YYNGEE. CDR3 protein: CASSETQRIDTQYF. The entire variable domain, with the rest obtained from reference TRBV9 and TRBJ2-3, is as follows: DSGVTQTPKHLITATGQRVTLRCSPRSGDLSVYWYQQSLDQGLQFLIQYYNGEERAKGNILERFSAQQFPDLHSELNLSSLELGDSALYFCASSETQRIDTQYFGPGTRLTVL.

This chain links TRBV3-1 with TRBJ2-3. This CDR3 is built from 16 residues. Germline V lookup: CDR1 LGHDT, CDR2 YNNKEL (reference sequence). The CDR3 sequence: CASSQHLVGYTDTQYF.

CDR3 residues: CASTDLTGELYNEQFF. The J gene is TRBJ2-1, the V gene TRBV12-3 or TRBV12-4; the D call of TRBD1 rests on TCRdb alone, since no DNA is present to check it. The CDR3 covers 16 residues.

CDR3 sequence reads: CAHRGGINEQFF. The chain employs TRBV30 and TRBJ2-1; TCRdb's D call of TRBD2 is untestable without DNA. There are 12 residues in the CDR3. CDR1 GTSNPN and CDR2 SVGIG come from the germline V gene (reference sequence).

This CDR3 reads CASSPRTGLETQYF. V gene TRBV7-9 combines with J gene TRBJ2-5; with no DNA, the TCRdb D assignment of TRBD1 cannot be verified. This CDR3 contains 14 residues. Germline loops: CDR1 SEHNR, CDR2 FQNEAQ (reference sequence).

The chain recombines TRBV27 with TRBJ2-7; the D gene TCRdb calls, TRBD1, cannot be checked with no DNA. Germline assignment: CDR1 MNHEY and CDR2 SMNVEV (reference sequence). CDR3 length: 17 amino acids. CDR3 sequence reads: CASSLSTGTGIVYEQYF.

The chain joins TRBV9 to TRBJ2-2. This CDR3 contains 15 residues. CDR1 and CDR2 from the germline V gene are SGDLS and YYNGEE. CDR3 in amino acids: CASSVYLGLAGELFF.

The chain links TRBV29-1 to TRBJ2-5; TCRdb reports TRBD2, a call that lacks DNA to check it against. The germline CDR1 and CDR2 sequences are SQVTM and ANQGSEA. The CDR3 spans 15 residues. The CDR3 here is CSVGGTSGNQETQYF.

V gene TRBV7-6 combines with J gene TRBJ2-3; the TCRdb call, TRBD1, lacks DNA for checking. The CDR3 totals 13 residues. Germline V CDR1 and CDR2: SGHVS, FNYEAQ. CDR3 protein: CASSYGQTDTQYF.

V gene TRBV27 combines with J gene TRBJ2-7; with no DNA, the TCRdb D assignment of TRBD2 cannot be verified. CDR1 MNHEY and CDR2 SMNVEV come from the germline V gene (reference sequence). The CDR3 extends over 14 amino acids. CDR3 protein: CASSFVGEAYEQYF.